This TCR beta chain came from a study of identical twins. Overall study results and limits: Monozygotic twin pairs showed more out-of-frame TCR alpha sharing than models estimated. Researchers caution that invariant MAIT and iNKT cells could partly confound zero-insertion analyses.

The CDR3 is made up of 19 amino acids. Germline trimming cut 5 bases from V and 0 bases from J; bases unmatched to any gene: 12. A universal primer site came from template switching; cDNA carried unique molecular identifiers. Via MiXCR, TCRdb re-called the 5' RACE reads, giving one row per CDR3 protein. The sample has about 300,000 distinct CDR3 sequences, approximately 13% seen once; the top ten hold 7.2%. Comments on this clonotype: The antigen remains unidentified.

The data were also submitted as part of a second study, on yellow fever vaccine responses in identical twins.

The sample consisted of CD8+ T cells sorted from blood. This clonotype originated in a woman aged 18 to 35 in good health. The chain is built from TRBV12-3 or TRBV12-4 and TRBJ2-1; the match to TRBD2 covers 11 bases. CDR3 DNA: TGTGCCAGCAGTCTCCTTTCTAGCGGGAGGCCCAGCTCCTACAATGAGCAGTTCTTC. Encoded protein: CASSLLSSGRPSSYNEQFF.